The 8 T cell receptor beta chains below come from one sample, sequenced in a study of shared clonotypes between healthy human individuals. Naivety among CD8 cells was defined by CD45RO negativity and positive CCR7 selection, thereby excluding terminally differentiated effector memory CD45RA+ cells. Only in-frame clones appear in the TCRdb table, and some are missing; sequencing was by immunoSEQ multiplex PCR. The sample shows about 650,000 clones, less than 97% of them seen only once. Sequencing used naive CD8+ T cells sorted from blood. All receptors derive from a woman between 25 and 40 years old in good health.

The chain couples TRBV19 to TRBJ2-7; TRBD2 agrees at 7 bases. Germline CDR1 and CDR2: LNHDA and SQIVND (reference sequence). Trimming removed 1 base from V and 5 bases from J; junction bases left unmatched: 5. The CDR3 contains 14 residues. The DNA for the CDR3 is TGTGCCAGTAGTATAGCGGGAGGAGTACACGAGCAGTACTTC. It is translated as CASSIAGGVHEQYF.

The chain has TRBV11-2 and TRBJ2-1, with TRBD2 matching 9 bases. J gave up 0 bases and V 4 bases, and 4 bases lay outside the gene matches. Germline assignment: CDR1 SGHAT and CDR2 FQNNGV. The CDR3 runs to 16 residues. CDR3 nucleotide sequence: TGTGCCAGCAGCTCGCCGGGACTAGCCTCCTACAATGAGCAGTTCTTC. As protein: CASSSPGLASYNEQFF.

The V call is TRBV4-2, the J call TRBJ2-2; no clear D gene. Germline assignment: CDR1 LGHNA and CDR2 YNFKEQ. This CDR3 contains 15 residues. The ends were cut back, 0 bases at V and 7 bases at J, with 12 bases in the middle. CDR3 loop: CASSQDLASGGELFF. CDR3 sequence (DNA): TGTGCCAGCAGCCAAGATTTAGCAAGTGGCGGGGAGCTGTTTTTT.

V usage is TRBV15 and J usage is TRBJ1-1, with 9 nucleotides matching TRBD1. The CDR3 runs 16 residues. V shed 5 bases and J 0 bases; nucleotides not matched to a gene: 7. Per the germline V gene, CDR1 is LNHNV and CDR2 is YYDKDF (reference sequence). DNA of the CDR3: TGTGCCACCAGCTCGACACAGGGGGCGGTGAACACTGAAGCTTTCTTT. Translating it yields CATSSTQGAVNTEAFF.

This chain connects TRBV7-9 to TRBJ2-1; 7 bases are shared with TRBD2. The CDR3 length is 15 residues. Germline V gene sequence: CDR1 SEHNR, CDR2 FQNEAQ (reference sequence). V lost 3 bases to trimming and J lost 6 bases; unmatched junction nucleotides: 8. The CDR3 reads CASSFRLAHANEQFF. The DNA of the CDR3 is TGTGCCAGCAGCTTCCGACTAGCTCACGCCAATGAGCAGTTCTTC.

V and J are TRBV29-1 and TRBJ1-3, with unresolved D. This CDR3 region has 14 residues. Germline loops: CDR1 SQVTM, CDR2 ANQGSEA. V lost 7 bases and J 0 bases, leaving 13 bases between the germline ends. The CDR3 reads CSAEDGSSGNTIYF. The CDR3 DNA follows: TGCAGCGCCGAAGACGGTAGCTCTGGAAACACCATATATTTT.

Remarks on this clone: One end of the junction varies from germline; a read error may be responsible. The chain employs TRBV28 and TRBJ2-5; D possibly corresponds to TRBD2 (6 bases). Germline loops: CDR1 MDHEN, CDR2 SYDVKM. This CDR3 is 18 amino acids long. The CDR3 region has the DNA TGTGTCAGCAGTTCGAGTACTAGCTGGTCAAGGGAGCAAGAGACCCAGTACTTC. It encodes CVSSSSTSWSREQETQYF.

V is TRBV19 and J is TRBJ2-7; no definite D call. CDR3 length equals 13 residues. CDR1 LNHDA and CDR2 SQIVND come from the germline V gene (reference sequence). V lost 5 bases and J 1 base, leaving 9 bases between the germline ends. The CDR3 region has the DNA TGTGCCAGTAGTCATGCCGAATCCTACGAGCAGTACTTC. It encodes CASSHAESYEQYF. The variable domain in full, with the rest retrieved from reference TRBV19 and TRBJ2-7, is DGGITQSPKYLFRKEGQNVTLSCEQNLNHDAMYWYRQDPGQGLRLIYYSQIVNDFQKGDIAEGYSVSREKKESFPLTVTSAQKNPTAFYLCASSHAESYEQYFGPGTRLTVT.